One and the same sample provided the 14 T cell receptor beta chains below, sequenced in a study of CD8 T cells in Susac syndrome. RNA was extracted with the RNeasy kit, and a quantity of roughly 0.5 to 1 ug was reverse transcribed using random hexamers. One entry per CDR3 protein, called by TCRdb with MiXCR from the immunoSEQ multiplex PCR reads. The table shows about 170,000 distinct CDR3 sequences, with approximately 94% occurring only once. Sequences were obtained from CD4+ T cells from PBMCs. Source of these receptors: a human donor with Susac syndrome.

This clonotype was seen just once. The V call is TRBV12-3 or TRBV12-4, the J call TRBJ2-1; the D is unclear. The CDR3 loop spans 11 amino acids. V dropped 3 bases and J dropped 8 bases, with 5 bases sitting between them. The CDR3 loop reads CASSFSYEQFF. DNA for the CDR3: TGTGCCAGCAGTTTCTCCTATGAGCAGTTCTTC.

V usage is TRBV5-6 and J usage is TRBJ1-5; D gene unclear. V gave up 1 base and J gave up 3 bases, with 8 bases separating them. Germline V CDR1 and CDR2: SGHDT, YYEEEE. This CDR3 is 14 amino acids long. The chain's CDR3 is CASSLMSHNQPQHF. CDR3 in DNA: TGTGCCAGCAGCTTGATGAGTCACAATCAGCCCCAGCATTTT. The variable domain in full, completed from reference TRBV5-6 and TRBJ1-5, reads DAGVTQSPTHLIKTRGQQVTLRCSPKSGHDTVSWYQQALGQGPQFIFQYYEEEERQRGNFPDRFSGHQFPNYSSELNVNALLLGDSALYLCASSLMSHNQPQHFGDGTRLSIL.

The chain has TRBV28 and TRBJ2-5; the D gene is possibly TRBD2 (6 bases). The CDR3 contains 13 residues. V lost 1 base and J lost 6, with 9 bases in between. The germline CDR1 and CDR2 sequences are MDHEN and SYDVKM. The CDR3, as DNA: TGTGCCAGCAGTTTATACGGGAGTCAGACCCAGTACTTC. Its protein product is CASSLYGSQTQYF. Complete variable domain (other parts from reference TRBV28 and TRBJ2-5): DVKVTQSSRYLVKRTGEKVFLECVQDMDHENMFWYRQDPGLGLRLIYFSYDVKMKEKGDIPEGYSVSREKKERFSLILESASTNQTSMYLCASSLYGSQTQYFGPGTRLLVL.

The chain is built from TRBV18 and TRBJ2-5, with 9 bases lining up with TRBD2. Trimming at V came to 0 bases and at J to 10 bases, leaving 9 bases not matched to a gene. Germline CDR1 and CDR2: KGHSH and LQKENI. The CDR3 length is 15 residues. Here the CDR3 reads CASSPPGTSRGNQYF. The CDR3 region has the DNA TGTGCCAGCTCACCACCCGGGACTAGCCGGGGGAACCAGTACTTC. The full variable domain, with the rest looked up from reference TRBV18 and TRBJ2-5, is NAGVMQNPRHLVRRRGQEARLRCSPMKGHSHVYWYRQLPEEGLKFMVYLQKENIIDESGMPKERFSAEFPKEGPSILRIQQVVRGDSAAYFCASSPPGTSRGNQYFGPGTRLLVL.

The chain is built from TRBV6-1 and TRBJ2-1, with 14 bases lining up with TRBD2. The germline V gene encodes CDR1 MNHNS and CDR2 SASEGT. The trim removed 2 bases at V and 6 bases at J, leaving 3 bases unmatched. The CDR3 totals 16 residues. The CDR3 DNA reads as TGTGCCAGCAGTGAAACCGGGACTAGCGGGAGCAATGAGCAGTTCTTC. Protein product: CASSETGTSGSNEQFF.

V and J are TRBV29-1 and TRBJ1-2; 9 nucleotides match TRBD1. V lost 6 bases and J lost 4; bases outside the gene matches: 9. The CDR3 has 14 residues. Germline CDR1 reads SQVTM; CDR2 reads ANQGSEA. CDR3 nucleotides: TGCAGCGTCTCGAAGGGACAGGGAGGCTATGGCTACACCTTC. This sequence encodes CSVSKGQGGYGYTF.

The rearrangement uses TRBV24-1 and TRBJ2-3; tentatively, D is TRBD1 (6 bases). Trimming left V 9 bases short and J 2 bases short, with 23 bases between. The CDR3 runs to 17 residues. Per germline, CDR1 KGHDR and CDR2 SFDVKD. DNA for the CDR3: TGTGCCACCGGGGGCTTAACGGTCGGAGAGGCCACAGATACGCAGTATTTT. Its protein is CATGGLTVGEATDTQYF.

This rearrangement joins TRBV4-1 to TRBJ2-6, with a tentative D call TRBD1 (6 bases). The CDR3 covers 16 residues. Germline CDR1 is MGHRA and CDR2 is YSYEKL. V lost 0 bases, J lost 5 bases, and 11 bases lay in between. The CDR3 region has the DNA TGCGCCAGCAGCCAAGATATGGACAGAAGGGCCAACGTCCTGACTTTC. This codes for CASSQDMDRRANVLTF.

The chain joins TRBV20-1 to TRBJ2-2, with 8 positions matching TRBD2. Unmatched junction bases numbered 6, after V lost 5 bases and J lost 4 bases. CDR1 is DFQATT and CDR2 is SNEGSKA in the germline V gene (reference sequence). The CDR3 consists of 14 residues. CDR3 residues: CSAWTGGGTGELFF. CDR3 DNA: TGCAGTGCTTGGACGGGGGGGGGCACCGGGGAGCTGTTTTTT.

The V and J genes are TRBV3-1 and TRBJ1-1, with D perhaps TRBD1 (5 bases). The CDR3 length is 17 residues. V was pared by 1 base and J by 3 bases, with 18 bases between. Per germline, CDR1 LGHDT and CDR2 YNNKEL (reference sequence). CDR3 region: CASSQAYRRGKDTEAFF. Written as DNA, the CDR3 is TGTGCCAGCAGCCAAGCCTACAGGCGGGGGAAGGACACTGAAGCTTTCTTT.

The genes are TRBV9 and TRBJ2-1; TRBD2 matches at 11 bases. CDR1 is SGDLS and CDR2 is YYNGEE in the germline V gene. The CDR3 has 15 residues. The ends lost 5 bases at V and 5 bases at J; junction bases unmatched: 6. This chain's CDR3 is CASSGTSGINNEQFF. The CDR3 region has the DNA TGTGCCAGCAGTGGGACTAGCGGCATTAACAATGAGCAGTTCTTC.

The chain carries TRBV7-9 and TRBJ2-1; 10 bases agree with TRBD2. The CDR3 runs 15 residues. After removal of 6 bases from V and 6 bases from J, the junction contained 8 bases not matched to a gene. Germline lookup yields CDR1 SEHNR and CDR2 FQNEAQ (reference sequence). This CDR3 reads CASRGAGGLGNEQFF. The CDR3 DNA sequence: TGTGCCAGCAGGGGAGCGGGGGGGCTCGGCAATGAGCAGTTCTTC.

This clonotype came up once. In DNA, the CDR3 is TGTGCCAGCTCACGCACATCCGGGACCTTGGGAGGCTACACCTTC. It is translated as CASSRTSGTLGGYTF. V and J are TRBV18 and TRBJ1-2, with D possibly matching TRBD1 (5 bases). From germline, CDR1 is KGHSH and CDR2 LQKENI. The CDR3 is 15 amino acids. V was cut by 4 bases and J by 8 bases, with 20 bases left in between.

The chain links TRBV2 to TRBJ2-5, with 11 bases lining up with TRBD2. V shed 7 bases, J shed 5 bases, and the junction held 3 bases outside the gene matches. Germline V lookup: CDR1 SNHLY, CDR2 FYNNEI. This CDR3 has 13 amino acids. CDR3 region: CASKLAGAETQYF. The CDR3 region has the DNA TGTGCCAGCAAACTAGCGGGGGCTGAGACCCAGTACTTC.